A selection of T cell receptor beta chains follows, all from one sample in a study of blood T cells in healthy people across ages. From the 5' RACE reads, TCRdb called clonotypes with MiXCR, one entry per CDR3 protein. The sample includes roughly 800,000 distinct CDR3 sequences, roughly 25% of them seen just once. Another study also made use of these data, one on T cells of mothers and their children.

Input material: blood. These receptors originate from a boy aged 10-17 years in good health. Both conserved end residues are part of each CDR3. Fields, in order: J gene, D gene, clone size, V gene, CDR3 DNA, CDR3 protein. A D gene is named only where the DNA matches it firmly. Clone size is given for some rows only: seen once, a few or many times, or a class if the clone is expanded.

>TRBJ2-1|TRBD2|-|TRBV7-2
TGTGCCAGCAGCTTAGGTCTGGGCCTAGCGGACAATGAGCAGTTCTTC
CASSLGLGLADNEQFF
>TRBJ2-2|TRBD1|-|TRBV29-1
TGCAGCGTTGACATAGCCCTCAGGGGGAAGAACACCGGGGAGCTGTTTTTT
CSVDIALRGKNTGELFF
>TRBJ2-1|-|-|TRBV7-2
TGTGCCAGCAGCTTAGCAGAGCGTTATGAGCAGTTCTTC
CASSLAERYEQFF
>TRBJ1-2|-|-|TRBV7-9
TGTGCCAGCAGCTCCGGAGGGGAGAACTATGGCTACACCTTC
CASSSGGENYGYTF
>TRBJ2-5|TRBD1|few|TRBV6-1
TGTGCCAGCAGTGAACCAAGTGGGACAGGGCAAGAGACCCAGTACTTC
CASSEPSGTGQETQYF
>TRBJ2-4|TRBD1|-|TRBV25-1
TGTGCCAGCAGTGGAGCGACAGGGTGGTTCCCGTCCCCAGCCAAAAACATTCAGTACTTC
CASSGATGWFPSPAKNIQYF
>TRBJ2-5|TRBD1|-|TRBV9
TGTGCCAGCAGCGTAGGTCGGACAGGGGGTTTCCAAGAGACCCAGTACTTC
CASSVGRTGGFQETQYF
>TRBJ2-5|TRBD2|few|TRBV3-1
TGTGCCAGCAGTTTCAGCGGGGCCCGCCAAGAGACCCAGTACTTC
CASSFSGARQETQYF
>TRBJ1-2|-|-|TRBV4-3
TGCGCCAGCAGCCAACGAGGCCTCCCGAGTTATGGCTACACCTTC
CASSQRGLPSYGYTF
>TRBJ2-5|-|-|TRBV7-2
TGTGCCAGCAGCTTTATCCGGGAAGAGACCCAGTACTTC
CASSFIREETQYF
>TRBJ1-4|-|-|TRBV27
TGTGCCAGCAGTTTGCAAACAGGGATTGGGCCTGAAAAACTGTTTTTT
CASSLQTGIGPEKLFF
>TRBJ1-2|-|few|TRBV6-5
TGTGCCGCCGGGAACTTTCGGGACTACACCTTC
CAAGNFRDYTF
>TRBJ2-3|TRBD2|-|TRBV20-1
TGCAGTGCTAGAGTGTTACTAGCGGGGCAGGTGGATACGCAGTATTTT
CSARVLLAGQVDTQYF
>TRBJ2-1|-|-|TRBV7-9
TGTGCCAGCAGCTTTGGTGGGGGCCTATACAATGAGCAGTTCTTC
CASSFGGGLYNEQFF
>TRBJ2-7|TRBD2|few|TRBV14
TGTGCCAGCAGCCCCGGGAGGGGTGGATCCTACGAGCAGTACTTC
CASSPGRGGSYEQYF
>TRBJ2-3|TRBD2|-|TRBV2
TGTGCCAGCAGTGGCTCGGGACTAGCGGGAGGAGATACGCAGTATTTT
CASSGSGLAGGDTQYF
>TRBJ2-1|-|-|TRBV7-2
TGTGCCAGCAGCTGGCAAGGCTCCTACAATGAGCAGTTCTTC
CASSWQGSYNEQFF
>TRBJ2-7|TRBD1|-|TRBV24-1
TGTGCCACCAGTGGGGATGGGGACAGGGCGTGGAGCGAGCAGTACTTC
CATSGDGDRAWSEQYF
>TRBJ1-1|-|-|TRBV6-2/TRBV6-3
TGTGCCAGCCGTCAATTGGACGCTGAAGCTTTCTTT
CASRQLDAEAFF
>TRBJ1-2|-|-|TRBV7-2
TGTGCCAGCAGCCTGAGGACCGATTGGGGCTACACCTTC
CASSLRTDWGYTF
>TRBJ2-5|TRBD2|few|TRBV7-2
TGTGCCAGCAGTAAACCAGCGGGAGTTGAGACCCAGTACTTC
CASSKPAGVETQYF
>TRBJ2-7|-|-|TRBV20-1
TGCAGTGCCGTGGGGAGGGGGAAGAACTACGAGCAGTACTTC
CSAVGRGKNYEQYF
>TRBJ1-2|-|few|TRBV7-9
TGTGCCAGCAGCTTAGAAGTCCGGACAACTCTATATGGCTACACCTTC
CASSLEVRTTLYGYTF
>TRBJ2-7|TRBD2|-|TRBV7-8
TGTGCCAGCAGCATAGGACTAGCCGCCGAGCAGTACTTC
CASSIGLAAEQYF
>TRBJ2-7|TRBD2|-|TRBV7-9
TGTGCCAGCAGCCCTGGGGGAGCGGGAACGGGGATCTACGAGCAGTACTTC
CASSPGGAGTGIYEQYF
>TRBJ2-1|TRBD2|-|TRBV7-9
TGTGCCAGCAGCTTAAGCGGGGGGAAGAATGAGCAGTTCTTC
CASSLSGGKNEQFF
>TRBJ2-5|-|-|TRBV6-5
TGTGCCAGCAGAACGTCTAGGACCCAGTACTTC
CASRTSRTQYF
>TRBJ1-2|-|-|TRBV29-1
TGCAGCGTTGAAGAGGCGCAGGGGAACTATGGCTACACCTTC
CSVEEAQGNYGYTF
>TRBJ1-1|-|few|TRBV12-3/TRBV12-4
TGTGCCAGCACCATCGGACCGAGGGGAAACACTGAAGCTTTCTTT
CASTIGPRGNTEAFF
>TRBJ1-2|TRBD1|-|TRBV10-3
TGTGCCATCAGAACAATACAGGGGCCGTTGAACAGGGGCTACACCTTC
CAIRTIQGPLNRGYTF
>TRBJ1-1|-|few|TRBV5-1
TGCGCCAGCAGCTTGTCCCCAGGGATGAACACTGAAGCTTTCTTT
CASSLSPGMNTEAFF
>TRBJ2-1|TRBD2|-|TRBV5-1
TGCGCCAGCAGTTTGACTAGCGGCGTCTCCTACAATGAGCAGTTCTTC
CASSLTSGVSYNEQFF
>TRBJ2-1|-|few|TRBV7-9
TGTGCCAGCAGCGGGAGGACAGTTGATCCGTTCTTC
CASSGRTVDPFF
>TRBJ2-2|-|-|TRBV7-9
TGTGCCAGCAGCGCTCCCGGGACGCCGGAGGCCACCGGGGAGCTGTTTTTT
CASSAPGTPEATGELFF
>TRBJ1-5|-|-|TRBV28
TGTGCCAGCAGTTTCGCCGGGGCGTACAATCAGCCCCAGCATTTT
CASSFAGAYNQPQHF
>TRBJ1-2|TRBD1|-|TRBV7-9
TGTGCCAGCAGCCCCCGGGACAGAGTTCTCTACACCTTC
CASSPRDRVLYTF
>TRBJ2-7|-|many|TRBV15
TGTGCCACCAGCAGAGATGCGGACACCTACGAGCAGTACTTC
CATSRDADTYEQYF
>TRBJ2-2|-|few|TRBV12-3/TRBV12-4
TGTGCCAGCTCCGTTTTGCCGCGGGAGCTGTTTTTT
CASSVLPRELFF
>TRBJ2-7|-|-|TRBV20-1
TGCAGTGCTACGGATCCTTCAGGCGGGAACGAGCAGTACTTC
CSATDPSGGNEQYF
>TRBJ2-7|TRBD1|-|TRBV2
TGTGCCAGACGACCGACAGGGGGCTACGAGCAGTACTTC
CARRPTGGYEQYF
>TRBJ2-5|-|once|TRBV5-5
TGTGCCAGCAGCCCCCGGACTGGAAGGCTACAAGAGACCCAGTACTTC
CASSPRTGRLQETQYF
>TRBJ2-2|-|once|TRBV12-5
TGTGCTAGTGGTTTGGCCGGAGTTAACACCGGGGAGCTGTTTTTT
CASGLAGVNTGELFF
>TRBJ1-2|-|few|TRBV27
TGTGCCAGCAGTTTATCATCACAGATGGGCTACACCTTC
CASSLSSQMGYTF
>TRBJ2-1|-|few|TRBV7-9
TGTGCCAGCAGCTTAGATTGGCAGAACAATGAGCAGTTCTTC
CASSLDWQNNEQFF
>TRBJ1-1|TRBD1|-|TRBV6-4
TGTGCCAGCAGTGACTCGGCGACAGGGCGGACTGAAGCTTTCTTT
CASSDSATGRTEAFF
>TRBJ1-4|TRBD1|-|TRBV9
TGTGCCAGCAGCGCTAGGACAGGGGCTTGGGAAAAACTGTTTTTT
CASSARTGAWEKLFF
>TRBJ1-2|-|-|TRBV11-1
TGTGCCAGCAGCCTTGGACTGGACTATGGCTACACCTTC
CASSLGLDYGYTF
>TRBJ2-1|TRBD2|-|TRBV20-1
TGCAGTGCTAGAGGGCCGGGACTAGCGTTGGAGCAGTTCTTC
CSARGPGLALEQFF
>TRBJ2-5|TRBD2|-|TRBV24-1
TGTGCCGCTGGAGCGGGGGAGACCCAGTACTTC
CAAGAGETQYF
>TRBJ2-3|-|few|TRBV7-2
TGTGCCAGCAGCATAAATTGGGGCGAGGATACGCAGTATTTT
CASSINWGEDTQYF